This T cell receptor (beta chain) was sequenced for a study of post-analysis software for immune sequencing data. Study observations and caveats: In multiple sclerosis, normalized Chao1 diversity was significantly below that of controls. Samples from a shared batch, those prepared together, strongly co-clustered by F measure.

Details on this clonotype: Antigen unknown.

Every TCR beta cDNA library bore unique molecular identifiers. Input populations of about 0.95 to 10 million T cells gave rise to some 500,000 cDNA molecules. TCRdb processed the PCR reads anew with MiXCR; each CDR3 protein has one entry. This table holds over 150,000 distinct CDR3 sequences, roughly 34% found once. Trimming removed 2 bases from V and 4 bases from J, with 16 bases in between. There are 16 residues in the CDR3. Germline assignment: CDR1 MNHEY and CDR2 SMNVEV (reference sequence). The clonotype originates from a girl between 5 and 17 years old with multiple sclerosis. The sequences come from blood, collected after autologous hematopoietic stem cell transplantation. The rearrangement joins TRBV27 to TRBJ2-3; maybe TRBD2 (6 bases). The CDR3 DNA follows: TGTGCCAGCAGTTTACACGGAGGGCAGGGACCAGATACGCAGTATTTT. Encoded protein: CASSLHGGQGPDTQYF.